Each of the 11 T cell receptor beta chains below was sequenced from the same sample in a study of cytomegalovirus exposure and HLA in healthy donors. The table came from immunoSEQ multiplex PCR; TCRdb's copy has only in-frame clones and leaves some out. The sample holds around 220,000 clones; 88% are singletons and the top ten take about 2.7%. The sequencing sample was made of PBMCs. These receptors originate from a woman in her late teens or twenties in good health and CMV-seronegative.

The chain couples TRBV6-1 to TRBJ1-1; D remains unclear. V shed 10 bases and J shed 5 bases, with 11 bases lying between them. The CDR3 extends over 11 amino acids. Germline values: CDR1 MNHNS, CDR2 SASEGT. The CDR3 sequence is CATFTGTEAFF. DNA of the CDR3: TGTGCCACGTTCACGGGGACTGAAGCTTTCTTT.

This clone has more than one count but fewer than ten. The V call is TRBV9, the J call TRBJ2-2; D gene unclear. The V gene's germline CDR1 is SGDLS and CDR2 YYNGEE. CDR3 length: 16 residues. V was cut by 0 bases and J by 4 bases, with 13 bases left in between. CDR3 in amino acids: CASSVDATRPTGELFF. In DNA form, the CDR3 reads TGTGCCAGCAGCGTAGACGCTACCCGCCCCACCGGGGAGCTGTTTTTT.

The chain couples TRBV2 to TRBJ1-5; 10 bases agree with TRBD1. The CDR3 is 16 amino acids. CDR1 is SNHLY, CDR2 FYNNEI, per germline. The V gene end was trimmed by 3 bases and the J gene end by 4 bases; junction bases not matched to a gene: 6. The CDR3 loop reads CASSEGGTGANQPQHF. For the CDR3, the DNA is TGTGCCAGCAGTGAGGGAGGGACAGGGGCTAATCAGCCCCAGCATTTT.

The chain has TRBV28 and TRBJ2-7, with D possibly matching TRBD1 (5 bases). The CDR3 has 14 amino acids. V lost 8 bases, J lost 4 bases, and 18 bases lay in between. From germline, CDR1 is MDHEN and CDR2 SYDVKM. Here the CDR3 reads CASGQIRGLYEQYF. CDR3 in DNA: TGTGCCAGCGGACAAATTAGGGGTCTTTACGAGCAGTACTTC.

This rearrangement joins TRBV7-8 to TRBJ2-7; 10 bases are a match to TRBD1. In germline, CDR1 is SGHVS, CDR2 FQNEAQ. CDR3 size: 15 residues. The J segment lost 3 bases and the V segment lost 5 bases, leaving 7 bases of the junction unmatched. This CDR3 reads CASSQAGQGFYEQYF. The CDR3 coding sequence is TGTGCCAGCAGCCAGGCGGGACAGGGGTTCTACGAGCAGTACTTC.

V and J are TRBV28 and TRBJ1-4; D is uncertain. V was clipped by 6 bases and J by 3 bases, with 14 bases between them. There are 15 residues in the CDR3. CDR1 is MDHEN, CDR2 SYDVKM, per germline. The CDR3 DNA reads TGTGCCAGCAGCGAAGGAGGCGCAGCTAATGAAAAACTGTTTTTT. This encodes CASSEGGAANEKLFF. Combining the CDR3 with reference TRBV28 and TRBJ1-4 gives the whole variable domain DVKVTQSSRYLVKRTGEKVFLECVQDMDHENMFWYRQDPGLGLRLIYFSYDVKMKEKGDIPEGYSVSREKKERFSLILESASTNQTSMYLCASSEGGAANEKLFFGSGTQLSVL.

This chain joins TRBV13 and TRBJ2-7; possibly TRBD2 for D (5 bases). CDR1 and CDR2 (germline): PRHDT, FYEKMQ (reference sequence). This CDR3 comprises 16 residues. Trimming took 2 bases from V and 5 from J, leaving 19 bases between them. CDR3 sequence (DNA): TGTGCCAGCAGCTTAAGGGAGTGGGAGAGGCGGAACGAGCAGTACTTC. Translated: CASSLREWERRNEQYF.

The chain uses TRBV13 and TRBJ2-1; 10 bases line up with TRBD2. Trimming cost V 3 bases and J 8 bases; bases outside gene matches: 7. Germline CDR1 and CDR2: PRHDT and FYEKMQ (reference sequence). The CDR3 has 15 amino acids. CDR3 residues: CASSFRASGRDEQFF. In DNA, the CDR3 is TGTGCCAGCAGCTTTCGAGCTAGCGGGAGAGATGAGCAGTTCTTC.

The gene calls are TRBV16 and TRBJ2-1, with TRBD2 matching over 11 bases. Germline V gene sequence: CDR1 KGHSY, CDR2 FQNENV. Losses at the gene ends were 4 bases for V and 3 bases for J; bases not matched to a gene: 5. The CDR3 loop spans 16 amino acids. In DNA, the CDR3 is TGTGCCAGCAGCCGCTTACTAGCGGGAGACTACAATGAGCAGTTCTTC. Its translation: CASSRLLAGDYNEQFF.

This clone is a singleton in its sample. V usage is TRBV7-3 and J usage is TRBJ2-2; tentatively, D is TRBD2 (5 bases). V lost 0 bases and J 7 bases, leaving 15 bases between the germline ends. Germline-derived CDR1 and CDR2 are SGHTA and FQGTGA. The CDR3 sequence is 16 residues long. For the CDR3, the DNA is TGTGCCAGCAGCTTAACTTTTCGGGGAGTTAACGGGGAGCTGTTTTTT. This encodes CASSLTFRGVNGELFF.

The V and J genes are TRBV4-2 and TRBJ2-7; 10 positions agree with TRBD1. The CDR3 length is 16 residues. Trimming took 1 base from V and 5 from J; bases not matched to a gene: 8. Germline values: CDR1 LGHNA, CDR2 YNFKEQ. The CDR3 reads CASSQGTGGPLDEQYF. CDR3 DNA: TGTGCCAGCAGCCAAGGGACAGGGGGTCCCCTCGACGAGCAGTACTTC.